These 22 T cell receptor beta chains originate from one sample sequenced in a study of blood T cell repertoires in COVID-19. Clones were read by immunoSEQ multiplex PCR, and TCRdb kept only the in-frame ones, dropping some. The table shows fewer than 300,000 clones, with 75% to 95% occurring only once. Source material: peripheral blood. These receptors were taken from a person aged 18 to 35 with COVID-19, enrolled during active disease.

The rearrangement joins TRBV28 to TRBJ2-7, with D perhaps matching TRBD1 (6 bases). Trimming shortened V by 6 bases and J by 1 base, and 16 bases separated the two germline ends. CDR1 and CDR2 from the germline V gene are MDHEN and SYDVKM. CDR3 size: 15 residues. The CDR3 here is CASRNTQGTSYEQYF. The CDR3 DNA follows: TGTGCCAGCAGAAATACTCAGGGGACGTCCTACGAGCAGTACTTC.

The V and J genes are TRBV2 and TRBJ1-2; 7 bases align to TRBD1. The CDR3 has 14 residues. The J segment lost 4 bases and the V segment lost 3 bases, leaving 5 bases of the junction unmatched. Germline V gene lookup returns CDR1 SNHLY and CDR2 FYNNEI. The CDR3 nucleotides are TGTGCCAGCAGTGACCAGGGGGAGATCTATGGCTACACCTTC. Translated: CASSDQGEIYGYTF.

CDR3 nucleotides: TGTGCCAGCAGCTTGAGGTCTCCGGGAGCGGTCCAAGAGACCCAGTACTTC. This translates into CASSLRSPGAVQETQYF. The chain carries TRBV5-8 and TRBJ2-5; D might be TRBD2 (6 bases). This CDR3 is 17 amino acids long. CDR1 and CDR2 from the germline V gene are SGHTS and YDEGEE. Trimming removed 1 base at V and 1 base at J, with 17 bases between.

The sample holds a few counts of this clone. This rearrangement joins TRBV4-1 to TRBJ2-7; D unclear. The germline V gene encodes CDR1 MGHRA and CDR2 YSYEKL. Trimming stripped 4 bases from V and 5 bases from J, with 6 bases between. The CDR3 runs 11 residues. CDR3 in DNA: TGCGCCAGCAGCCCCGTCCACGAGCAGTACTTC. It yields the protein CASSPVHEQYF.

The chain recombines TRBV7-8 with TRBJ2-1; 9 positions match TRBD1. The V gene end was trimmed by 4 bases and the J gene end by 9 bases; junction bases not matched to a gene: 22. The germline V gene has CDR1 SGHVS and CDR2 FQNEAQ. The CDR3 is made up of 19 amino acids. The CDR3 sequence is CASSSPRGTGGTLFSEQFF. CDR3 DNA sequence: TGTGCCAGCAGCTCCCCCAGGGGCACAGGGGGCACACTGTTTTCTGAGCAGTTCTTC. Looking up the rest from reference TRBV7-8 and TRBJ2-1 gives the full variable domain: GAGVSQSPRYKVAKRGQDVALRCDPISGHVSLFWYQQALGQGPEFLTYFQNEAQLDKSGLPSDRFFAERPEGSVSTLKIQRTQQEDSAVYLCASSSPRGTGGTLFSEQFFGPGTRLTVL.

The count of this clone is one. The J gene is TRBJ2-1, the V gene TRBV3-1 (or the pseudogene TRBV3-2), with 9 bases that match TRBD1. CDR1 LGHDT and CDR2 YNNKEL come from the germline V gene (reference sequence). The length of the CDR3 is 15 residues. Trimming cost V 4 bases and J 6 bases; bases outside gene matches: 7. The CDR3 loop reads CASSPGTGWSNEQFF. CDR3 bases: TGTGCCAGCAGCCCGGGGACAGGGTGGTCCAATGAGCAGTTCTTC.

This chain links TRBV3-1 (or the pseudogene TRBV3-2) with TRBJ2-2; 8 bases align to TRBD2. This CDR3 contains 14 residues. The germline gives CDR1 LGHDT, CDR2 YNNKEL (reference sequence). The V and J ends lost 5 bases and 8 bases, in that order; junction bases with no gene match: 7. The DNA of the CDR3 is TGTGCCAGCAGCTTAGCGGGAAGCCGAGGGGAGCTGTTTTTT. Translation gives CASSLAGSRGELFF.

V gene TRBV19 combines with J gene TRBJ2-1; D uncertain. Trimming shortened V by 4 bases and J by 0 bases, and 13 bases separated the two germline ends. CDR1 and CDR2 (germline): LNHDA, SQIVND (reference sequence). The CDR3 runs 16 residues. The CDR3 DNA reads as TGTGCCAGTAGTAGCCCAGACATCGTCTCCTACAATGAGCAGTTCTTC. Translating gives CASSSPDIVSYNEQFF.

The CDR3 DNA reads as TGCGCCAGCAGTCCACGGACAGGGTACACCGGGGAGCTGTTTTTT. It specifies CASSPRTGYTGELFF. V and J are TRBV10-1 and TRBJ2-2; 8 nucleotides agree with TRBD1. CDR3 length equals 15 residues. J gave up 3 bases and V 5 bases, and 5 bases lay outside the gene matches. Looked up from germline, CDR1 is WNHNN and CDR2 is SYGVQD (reference sequence).

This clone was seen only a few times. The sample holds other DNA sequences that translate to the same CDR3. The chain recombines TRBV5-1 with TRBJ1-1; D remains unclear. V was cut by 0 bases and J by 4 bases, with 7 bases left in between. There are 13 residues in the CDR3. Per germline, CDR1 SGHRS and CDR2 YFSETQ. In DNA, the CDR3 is TGCGCCAGCAGCTTGGCTACGGGCACTGAAGCTTTCTTT. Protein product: CASSLATGTEAFF.

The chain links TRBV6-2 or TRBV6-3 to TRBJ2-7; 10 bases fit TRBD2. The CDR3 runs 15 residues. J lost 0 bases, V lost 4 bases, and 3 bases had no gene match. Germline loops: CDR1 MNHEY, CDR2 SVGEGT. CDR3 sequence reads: CASSSPSGSSYEQYF. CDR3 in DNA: TGTGCCAGCAGTTCTCCTAGCGGGAGCTCCTACGAGCAGTACTTC.

The CDR3 DNA follows: TGTGCCATCAGTGAGGTAGATACGGGGAACTATGGCTACACCTTC. Protein product: CAISEVDTGNYGYTF. The chain carries TRBV10-3 and TRBJ1-2; no reliable D call. The germline V gene has CDR1 ENHRY and CDR2 SYGVKD. The CDR3 has 15 residues. V lost 2 bases, J lost 2 bases, and 12 bases lay in between.

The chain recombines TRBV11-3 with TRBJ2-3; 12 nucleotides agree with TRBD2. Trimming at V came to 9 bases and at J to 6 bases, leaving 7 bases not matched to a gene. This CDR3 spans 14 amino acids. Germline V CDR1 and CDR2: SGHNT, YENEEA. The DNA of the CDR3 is TGTGCCAGGGCGACTAGCGGGAGAACGGATACGCAGTATTTT. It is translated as CARATSGRTDTQYF.

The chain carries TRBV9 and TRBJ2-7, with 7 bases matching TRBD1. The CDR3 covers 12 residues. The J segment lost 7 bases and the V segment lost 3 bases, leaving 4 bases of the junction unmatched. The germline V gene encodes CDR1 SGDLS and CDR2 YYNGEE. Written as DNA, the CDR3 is TGTGCCAGCAGCGCACAGGGGAATGAGCAGTACTTC. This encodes CASSAQGNEQYF.

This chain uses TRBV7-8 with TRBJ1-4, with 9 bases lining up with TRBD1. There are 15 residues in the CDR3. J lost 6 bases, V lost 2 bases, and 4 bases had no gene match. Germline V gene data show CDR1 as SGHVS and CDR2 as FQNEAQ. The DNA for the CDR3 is TGTGCCAGCAGCTTAAGGGGGACAGGGTATGAAAAACTGTTTTTT. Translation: CASSLRGTGYEKLFF.

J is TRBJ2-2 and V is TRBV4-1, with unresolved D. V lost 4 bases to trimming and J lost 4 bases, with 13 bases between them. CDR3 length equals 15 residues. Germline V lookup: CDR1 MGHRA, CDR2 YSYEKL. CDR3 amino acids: CASSPVHWSTGELFF. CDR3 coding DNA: TGCGCCAGCAGCCCCGTCCATTGGAGCACCGGGGAGCTGTTTTTT.

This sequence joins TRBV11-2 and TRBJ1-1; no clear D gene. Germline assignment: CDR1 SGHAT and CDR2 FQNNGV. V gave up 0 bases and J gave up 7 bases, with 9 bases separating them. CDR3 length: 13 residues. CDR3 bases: TGTGCCAGCAGCTTAGACCTGGGAGGTGAAGCTTTCTTT. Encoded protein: CASSLDLGGEAFF.

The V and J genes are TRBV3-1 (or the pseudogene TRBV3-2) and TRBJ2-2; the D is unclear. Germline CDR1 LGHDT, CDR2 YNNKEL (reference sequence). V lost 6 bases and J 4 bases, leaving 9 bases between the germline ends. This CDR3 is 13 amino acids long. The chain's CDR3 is CASSLPPTGELFF. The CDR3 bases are TGTGCCAGCAGTCTCCCCCCCACCGGGGAGCTGTTTTTT.

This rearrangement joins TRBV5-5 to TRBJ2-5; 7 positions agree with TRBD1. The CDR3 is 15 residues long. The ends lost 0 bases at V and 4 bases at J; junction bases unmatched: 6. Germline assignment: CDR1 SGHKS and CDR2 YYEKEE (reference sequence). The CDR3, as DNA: TGTGCCAGCAGCTTGGAAGGGGGCGGTCGAGAGACCCAGTACTTC. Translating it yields CASSLEGGGRETQYF.

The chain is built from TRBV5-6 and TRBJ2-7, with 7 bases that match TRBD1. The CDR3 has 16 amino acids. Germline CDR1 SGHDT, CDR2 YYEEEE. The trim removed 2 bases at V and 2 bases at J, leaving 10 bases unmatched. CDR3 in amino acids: CASSFPRTGSTYEQYF. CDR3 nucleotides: TGTGCCAGCAGCTTCCCTCGGACAGGATCTACCTACGAGCAGTACTTC. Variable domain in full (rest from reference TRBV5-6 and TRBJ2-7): DAGVTQSPTHLIKTRGQQVTLRCSPKSGHDTVSWYQQALGQGPQFIFQYYEEEERQRGNFPDRFSGHQFPNYSSELNVNALLLGDSALYLCASSFPRTGSTYEQYFGPGTRLTVT.

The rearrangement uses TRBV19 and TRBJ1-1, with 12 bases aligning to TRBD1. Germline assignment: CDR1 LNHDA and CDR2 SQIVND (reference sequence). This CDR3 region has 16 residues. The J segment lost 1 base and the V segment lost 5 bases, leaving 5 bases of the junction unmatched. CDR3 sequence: CASSPGQGATNTEAFF. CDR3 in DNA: TGTGCCAGTAGTCCGGGACAGGGGGCTACGAACACTGAAGCTTTCTTT. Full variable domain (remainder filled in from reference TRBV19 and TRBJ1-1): DGGITQSPKYLFRKEGQNVTLSCEQNLNHDAMYWYRQDPGQGLRLIYYSQIVNDFQKGDIAEGYSVSREKKESFPLTVTSAQKNPTAFYLCASSPGQGATNTEAFFGQGTRLTVV.

DNA of the CDR3: TGTGCCAGCAGCTTCGACCCGGGCGGGACCTACGAGCAGTACTTC. It yields the protein CASSFDPGGTYEQYF. J is TRBJ2-7 and V is TRBV5-4; possible D gene TRBD2, 6 bases. Germline-derived CDR1 and CDR2 are SGHNT and YYREEE (reference sequence). V dropped 2 bases and J dropped 2 bases, with 14 bases sitting between them. This CDR3 spans 15 amino acids.